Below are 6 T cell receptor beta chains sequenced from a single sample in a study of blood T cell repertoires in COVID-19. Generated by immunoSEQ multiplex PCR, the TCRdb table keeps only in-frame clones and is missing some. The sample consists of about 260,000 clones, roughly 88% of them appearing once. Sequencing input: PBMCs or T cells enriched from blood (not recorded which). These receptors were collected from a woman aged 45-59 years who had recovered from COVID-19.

This CDR3 reads CARPRRGPLEQYF. The DNA of the CDR3 is TGCGCTAGACCTCGGCGGGGGCCTTTGGAGCAGTACTTC. The chain couples TRBV5-1 to TRBJ2-7, with D perhaps matching TRBD2 (7 bases). CDR1 SGHRS and CDR2 YFSETQ come from the germline V gene. CDR3 length: 13 amino acids.

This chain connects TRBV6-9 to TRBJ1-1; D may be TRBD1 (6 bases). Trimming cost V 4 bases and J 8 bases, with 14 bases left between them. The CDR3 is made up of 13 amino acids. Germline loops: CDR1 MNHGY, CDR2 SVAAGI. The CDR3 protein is CASSFPPRGEAFF. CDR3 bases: TGTGCCAGCAGTTTCCCTCCTAGGGGGGAAGCTTTCTTT.

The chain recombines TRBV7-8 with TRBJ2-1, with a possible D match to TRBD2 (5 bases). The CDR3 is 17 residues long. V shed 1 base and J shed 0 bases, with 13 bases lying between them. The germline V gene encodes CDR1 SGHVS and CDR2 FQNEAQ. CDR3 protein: CASSLDPAVISYNEQFF. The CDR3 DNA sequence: TGTGCCAGCAGCTTAGATCCAGCGGTAATCTCCTACAATGAGCAGTTCTTC.

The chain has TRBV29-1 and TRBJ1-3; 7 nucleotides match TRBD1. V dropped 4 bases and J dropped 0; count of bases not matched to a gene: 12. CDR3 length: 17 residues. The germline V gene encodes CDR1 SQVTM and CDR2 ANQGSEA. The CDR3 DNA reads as TGCAGCGTTGCCAGGGACAGCTGGGAACGCTCTGGAAACACCATATATTTT. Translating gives CSVARDSWERSGNTIYF.

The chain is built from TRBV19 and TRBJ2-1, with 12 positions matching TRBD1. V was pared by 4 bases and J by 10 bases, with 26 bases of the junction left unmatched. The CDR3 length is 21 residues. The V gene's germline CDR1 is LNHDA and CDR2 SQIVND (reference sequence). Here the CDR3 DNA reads TGTGCCAGTAGTAGCCCGAGGTCGGGACAGGGGGCCTGGTTACGAGGGCTAGAGCAGTTCTTC. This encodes CASSSPRSGQGAWLRGLEQFF.

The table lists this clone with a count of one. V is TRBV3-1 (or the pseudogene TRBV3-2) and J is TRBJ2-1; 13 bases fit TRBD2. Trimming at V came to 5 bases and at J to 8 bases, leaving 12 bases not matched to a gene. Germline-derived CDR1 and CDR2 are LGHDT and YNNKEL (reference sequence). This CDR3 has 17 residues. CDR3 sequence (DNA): TGTGCCAGCAGCAGGGGAACTAGCGGGAGGGGCGGACATGAGCAGTTCTTC. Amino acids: CASSRGTSGRGGHEQFF.